This T cell receptor (beta chain) was observed in a study of PD-1 blockade in classical Hodgkin lymphoma. Study-level findings and limits: The authors have not defined what causes the repertoire differences, possibly disease activity or prior therapy. Relative to healthy donors, newly diagnosed patients reportedly had lower baseline TCR diversity, which was reported as lower still in relapsed/refractory patients.

V lost 6 bases, J lost 4 bases, and 7 bases lay in between. This CDR3 has 11 amino acids. The germline CDR1 and CDR2 sequences are MNHEY and SVGAGI. As to this clone: What it binds is not known.

Following autologous stem cell transplantation, relapse occurred in every patient, and exposure to brentuximab vedotin varied. The authors enriched CD8+ T cells from thawed PBMCs via magnetic negative selection. The protocol was immunoSEQ multiplex PCR, while the TCRdb copy is restricted to in-frame clones and leaves out a portion. The profile shows 9,500 to 12,000 clones, about four fifths of them singletons. The chain joins TRBV6-5 to TRBJ2-7; a possible D gene is TRBD1 (6 bases). This clonotype was obtained from a human donor with classical Hodgkin lymphoma. The material was CD8+ T cells from blood, obtained at baseline. CDR3 amino acids: CASRTGYEQYF. CDR3 in DNA: TGTGCCAGCAGAACAGGGTACGAGCAGTACTTC.